This T cell receptor beta chain was recorded in a study of T-cell reconstitution after alpha-beta-depleted transplantation in children. Study-level results: Most T-cell counts and diversity one year after the transplant came from T cells that were newly produced. Several hundred expanded graft clones reportedly gave rise to the alpha-beta T cells present about two months after transplant.

This clonotype was seen a handful of times. The antigen remains unidentified. V gave up 3 bases and J gave up 3 bases; unmatched junction bases: 12. The CDR3 loop spans 16 amino acids. The germline V gene encodes CDR1 DFQATT and CDR2 SNEGSKA (reference sequence). Construction of the TCRbeta library involved unique molecular identifiers. MiXCR, run by TCRdb on the PCR reads, gives a single entry per CDR3 protein. The sample comprises around 700,000 distinct CDR3 sequences, about an eighth of which are singletons, and roughly 0.84% rests with the top ten. The chain combines TRBV20-1 with TRBJ2-3; 7 nucleotides align to TRBD2. The source was PBMCs, collected before TCRalphabeta/CD19-depleted stem cell transplant. This clonotype was obtained from a girl aged 2 to 9 with congenital amegakaryocytic thrombocytopenia, due to receive a stem cell transplant. CDR3 residues: CSARRISSGGTDTQYF. In DNA form, the CDR3 reads TGCAGTGCTAGGCGCATTTCTAGCGGAGGGACAGATACGCAGTATTTT.